The rows below give T cell receptor beta chains drawn from one sample of a study of T cells in narcolepsy. Here immunoSEQ multiplex PCR was the method, and the copy in TCRdb shows in-frame clones only, minus some. The sample holds about 12,000 clones, around 94% seen once. Sequenced sample: CD45RA- memory CD4+ T cells from PBMCs. The receptor source for this set is a human donor with narcolepsy. Both conserved end residues are part of each CDR3. The listing skips clone size in some rows; elsewhere it reads once, few, many or a size class.

TRBV6-1 . CASRAEYEQYF
TRBV29-1 . CSVTATGGGGYTF
TRBV5-4 . CASSSGLAGTETQYF
TRBV7-2 . CASSLDSGRSGEQYF
TRBV5-1 . CASSPRSGEGGYTF
TRBV7-9 . CASSLRQGAIGELFF
TRBV5-1 . CASSLTGSAYEQYF
TRBV29-1 . CSVETPSVETQYF
TRBV19 . CASRPGQYSYEQYF
TRBV11-3 . CASSPGQGDSPLHF
TRBV5-4 once CASSLVSSNSTF
TRBV21-1 few CASSKDRATEAFF
TRBV18 . CASSPTLTHLGETQYF
TRBV7-2 . CASRPPGRDPYEQYF
TRBV7-7 . CASSSPPGLGEKLFF
TRBV19 . CASSAAMNTEAFF
TRBV28 once CASSIPGGHQETQYF
TRBV27 . CASSSIGTSGRYNEQFF
TRBV6-1 once CASSDPGYNQPQHF
TRBV7-9 few CASSLWDRASPLHF
TRBV9 . CASSFRTGGEEAQYF
TRBV6-4 once CASSAFGNTEAFF
TRBV10-2 . CASSESDSNQPQHF
TRBV5-1 . CASSGEPRVGGYTF
TRBV6-6 once CASSEDRAPYGYTF
TRBV5-1 few CASSTGTVSYEQYF
TRBV28 . CASSLVRGPGYTF
TRBV7-7 . CASSSGTGEQYF
TRBV5-4 . CASSFDRGYPGELFF
TRBV2 . CASSEVRNNEQYF
TRBV7-3 . CASSLRGNTDTQYF
TRBV6-6 . CAGGTVDEQYF
TRBV5-6 . CASSSRGWTGELFF
TRBV4-2 . CASSQDVPLAGGLQETQYF
TRBV5-5 . CASSRTGGVFGYGYTF
TRBV7-2 . CASSLVGLAGVPDTQYF
TRBV6-5 . CASSSGTSGDTQYF
TRBV29-1 . CSVYGQGALVTQYF
TRBV27 . CASRERGGNEQFF
TRBV4-2 . CASSPSGGRSTDTQYF
TRBV9 . CASSVAGGVSTDTQYF
TRBV29-1 . CSVESRTGGDYGYTF
TRBV25-1 . CASSDSTGWNGYTF
TRBV30 . CAWSVGPHQPQHF
TRBV9 . CASGSYGTADTQYF
TRBV19 . CASRQTGPPYEQYF
TRBV5-8 few CASSLGLAGAESMF
TRBV30 . CAWSVTGGSGYTF
TRBV7-6 . CASSLEGLGGINEQFF